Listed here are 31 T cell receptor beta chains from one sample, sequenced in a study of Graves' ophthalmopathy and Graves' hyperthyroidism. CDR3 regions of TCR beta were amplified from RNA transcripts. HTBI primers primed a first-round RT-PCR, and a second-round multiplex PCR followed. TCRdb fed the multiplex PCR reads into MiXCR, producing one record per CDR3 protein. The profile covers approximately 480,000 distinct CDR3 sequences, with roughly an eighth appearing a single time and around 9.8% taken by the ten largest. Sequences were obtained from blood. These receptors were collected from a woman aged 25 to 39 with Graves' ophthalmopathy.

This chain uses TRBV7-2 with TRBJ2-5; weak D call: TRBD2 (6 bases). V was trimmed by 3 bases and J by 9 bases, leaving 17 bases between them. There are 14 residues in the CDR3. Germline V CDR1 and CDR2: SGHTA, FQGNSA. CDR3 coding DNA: TGTGCCAGCAGCTTGGGCCGGGAGCGGTTCTCCCAGTACTTC. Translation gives CASSLGRERFSQYF. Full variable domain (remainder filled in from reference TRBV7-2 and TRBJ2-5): GAGVSQSPSNKVTEKGKDVELRCDPISGHTALYWYRQSLGQGLEFLIYFQGNSAPDKSGLPSDRFSAERTGGSVSTLTIQRTQQEDSAVYLCASSLGRERFSQYFGPGTRLLVL.

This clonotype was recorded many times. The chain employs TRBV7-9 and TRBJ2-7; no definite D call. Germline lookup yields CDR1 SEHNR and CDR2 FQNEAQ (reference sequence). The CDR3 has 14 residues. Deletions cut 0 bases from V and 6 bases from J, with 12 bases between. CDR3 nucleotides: TGTGCCAGCAGCTTAGCGCCCCAACGAGGCGAGCAGTACTTC. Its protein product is CASSLAPQRGEQYF.

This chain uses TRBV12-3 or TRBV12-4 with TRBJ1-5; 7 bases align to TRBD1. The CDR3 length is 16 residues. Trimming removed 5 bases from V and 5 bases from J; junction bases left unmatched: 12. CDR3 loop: CASSTGQAAIYQPQHF. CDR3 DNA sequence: TGTGCCAGCAGTACCGGACAGGCGGCGATCTATCAGCCCCAGCATTTT.

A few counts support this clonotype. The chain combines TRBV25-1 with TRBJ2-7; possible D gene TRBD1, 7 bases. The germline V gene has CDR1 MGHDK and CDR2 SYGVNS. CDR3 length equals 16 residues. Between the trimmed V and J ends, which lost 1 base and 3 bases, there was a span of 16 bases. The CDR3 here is CASSESGQGGGYEQYF. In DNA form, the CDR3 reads TGTGCCAGCAGTGAATCTGGCCAGGGGGGAGGCTACGAGCAGTACTTC.

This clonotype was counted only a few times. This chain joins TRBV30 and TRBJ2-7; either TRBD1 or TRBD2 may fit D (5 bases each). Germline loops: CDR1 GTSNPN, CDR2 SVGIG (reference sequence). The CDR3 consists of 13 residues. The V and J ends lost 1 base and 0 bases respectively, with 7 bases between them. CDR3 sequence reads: CAWSGGNSYEQYF. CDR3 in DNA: TGTGCCTGGAGTGGGGGGAACTCCTACGAGCAGTACTTC.

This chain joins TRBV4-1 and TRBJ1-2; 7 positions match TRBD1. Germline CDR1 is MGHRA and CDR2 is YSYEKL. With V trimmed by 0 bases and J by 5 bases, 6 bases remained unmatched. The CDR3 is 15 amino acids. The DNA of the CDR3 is TGCGCCAGCAGCCAAGAAGTGGCAGGGGGTTATGGCTACACCTTC. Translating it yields CASSQEVAGGYGYTF.

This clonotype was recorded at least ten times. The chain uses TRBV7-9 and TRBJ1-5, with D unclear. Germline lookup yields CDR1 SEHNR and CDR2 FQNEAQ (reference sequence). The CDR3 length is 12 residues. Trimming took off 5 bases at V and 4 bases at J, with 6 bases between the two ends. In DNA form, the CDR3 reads TGTGCCAGCAGCGGGGAAAATCAGCCCCAGCATTTT. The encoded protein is CASSGENQPQHF.

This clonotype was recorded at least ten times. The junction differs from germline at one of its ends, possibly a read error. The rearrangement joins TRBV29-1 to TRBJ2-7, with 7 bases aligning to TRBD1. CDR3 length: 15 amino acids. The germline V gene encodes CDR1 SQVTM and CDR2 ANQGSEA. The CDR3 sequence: CILDLRQGFGYEQYF. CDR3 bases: TGTATCCTGGATTTGAGACAGGGCTTTGGGTACGAGCAGTACTTC.

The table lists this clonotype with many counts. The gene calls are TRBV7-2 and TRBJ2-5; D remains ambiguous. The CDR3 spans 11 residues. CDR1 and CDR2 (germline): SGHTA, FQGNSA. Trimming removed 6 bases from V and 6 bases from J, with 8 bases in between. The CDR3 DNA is TGTGCCAGCAGGGCCGTCCAGACCCAGTACTTC. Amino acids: CASRAVQTQYF.

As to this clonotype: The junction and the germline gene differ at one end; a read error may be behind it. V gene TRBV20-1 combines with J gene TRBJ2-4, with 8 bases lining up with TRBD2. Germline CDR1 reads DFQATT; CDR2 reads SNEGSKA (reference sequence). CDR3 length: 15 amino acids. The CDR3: CSASSGRLAKNIKYF. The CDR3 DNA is TGCAGTGCTTCTAGCGGGCGATTAGCCAAAAACATTAAGTACTTC.

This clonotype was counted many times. DNA of the CDR3: TGTGCCAGCAGCTTAGCGAAGTTCGGGACACCCCAGTCCGGGGAGCTGTTTTTT. Translated, it gives CASSLAKFGTPQSGELFF. This rearrangement joins TRBV11-1 to TRBJ2-2; D perhaps matches TRBD1 (6 bases). The germline CDR1 and CDR2 sequences are SGHAT and FQDESV (reference sequence). V was shortened by 0 bases and J by 6 bases, with 20 bases between the two germline ends. This CDR3 is built from 18 residues.

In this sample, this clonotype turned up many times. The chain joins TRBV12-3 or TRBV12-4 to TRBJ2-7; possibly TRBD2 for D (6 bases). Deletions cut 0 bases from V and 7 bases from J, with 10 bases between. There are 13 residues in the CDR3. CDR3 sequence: CASSLAGGQEQYF. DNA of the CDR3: TGTGCCAGCAGTTTAGCGGGAGGTCAAGAGCAGTACTTC.

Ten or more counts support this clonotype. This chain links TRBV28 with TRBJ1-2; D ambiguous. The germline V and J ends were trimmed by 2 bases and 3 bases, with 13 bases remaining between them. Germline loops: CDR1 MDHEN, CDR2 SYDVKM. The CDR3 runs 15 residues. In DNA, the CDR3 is TGTGCCAGCAGTTTACGGGGTTTACCTGACTATGGCTACACCTTC. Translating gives CASSLRGLPDYGYTF.

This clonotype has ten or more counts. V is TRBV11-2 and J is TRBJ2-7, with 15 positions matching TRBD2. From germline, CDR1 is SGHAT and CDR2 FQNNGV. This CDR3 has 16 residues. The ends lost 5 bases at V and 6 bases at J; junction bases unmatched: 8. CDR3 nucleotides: TGTGCCAGCAGCGCCCCGGGACTAGCGGGGGGTGGCGAGCAGTACTTC. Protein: CASSAPGLAGGGEQYF.

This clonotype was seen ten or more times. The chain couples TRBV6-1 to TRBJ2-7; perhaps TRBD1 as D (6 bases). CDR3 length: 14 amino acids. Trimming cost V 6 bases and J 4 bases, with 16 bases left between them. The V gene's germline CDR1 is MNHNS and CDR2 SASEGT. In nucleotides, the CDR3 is TGTGCCAGCAGCCCCGGGACATGGGGATACGAGCAGTACTTC. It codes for CASSPGTWGYEQYF.

In DNA, the CDR3 is TGTGCCAGCAGGGACAGTGGCTATGGCTACACCTTC. Amino acids: CASRDSGYGYTF. The rearrangement uses TRBV6-1 and TRBJ1-2; D is perhaps TRBD1 (6 bases). V lost 6 bases and J lost 4, with 9 bases in between. Per germline, CDR1 MNHNS and CDR2 SASEGT. CDR3 length: 12 amino acids.

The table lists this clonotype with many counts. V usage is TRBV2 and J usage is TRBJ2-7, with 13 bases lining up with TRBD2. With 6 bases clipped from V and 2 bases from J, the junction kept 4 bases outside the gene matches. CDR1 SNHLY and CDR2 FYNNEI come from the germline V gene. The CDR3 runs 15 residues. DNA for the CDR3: TGTGCCAGCAGGGGAGGACTAGCGGGGGCCTACGAGCAGTACTTC. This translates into CASRGGLAGAYEQYF.

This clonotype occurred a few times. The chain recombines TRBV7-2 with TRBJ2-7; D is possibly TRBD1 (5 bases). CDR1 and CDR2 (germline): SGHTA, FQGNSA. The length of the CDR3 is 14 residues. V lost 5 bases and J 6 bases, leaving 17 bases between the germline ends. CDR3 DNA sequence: TGTGCCAGCAGCACAGGACGAGATAAACCCGAGCAGTACTTC. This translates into CASSTGRDKPEQYF.

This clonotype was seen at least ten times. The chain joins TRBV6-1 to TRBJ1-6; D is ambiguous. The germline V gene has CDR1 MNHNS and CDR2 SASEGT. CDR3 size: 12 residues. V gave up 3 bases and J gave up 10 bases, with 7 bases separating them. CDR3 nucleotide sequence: TGTGCCAGCAGTGATTCTCCCTCACCCCTCCACTTT. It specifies CASSDSPSPLHF.

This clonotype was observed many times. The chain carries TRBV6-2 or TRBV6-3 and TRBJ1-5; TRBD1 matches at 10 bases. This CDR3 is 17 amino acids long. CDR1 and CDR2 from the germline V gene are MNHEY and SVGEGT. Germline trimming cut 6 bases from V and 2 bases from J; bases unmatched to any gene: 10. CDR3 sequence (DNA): TGTGCCAGCAGGGGCGGACAGGGGGTATATGGCAATCAGCCCCAGCATTTT. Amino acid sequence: CASRGGQGVYGNQPQHF.

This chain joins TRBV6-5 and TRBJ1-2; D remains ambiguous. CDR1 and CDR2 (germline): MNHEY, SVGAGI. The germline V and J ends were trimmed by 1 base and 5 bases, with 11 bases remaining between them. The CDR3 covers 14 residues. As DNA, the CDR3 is TGTGCCAGCAGTTACTACGGGGTGGGGTATGGCTACACCTTC. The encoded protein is CASSYYGVGYGYTF.

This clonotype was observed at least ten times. CDR3 loop: CASSLGLEGGGTEAFF. In nucleotides, the CDR3 is TGTGCCAGCAGCTTAGGCCTGGAAGGGGGCGGCACTGAAGCTTTCTTT. V is TRBV13 and J is TRBJ1-1, with TRBD1 matching 7 bases. The CDR3 totals 16 residues. The germline CDR1 and CDR2 sequences are PRHDT and FYEKMQ (reference sequence). Trimming removed 0 bases from V and 4 bases from J; junction bases left unmatched: 8.

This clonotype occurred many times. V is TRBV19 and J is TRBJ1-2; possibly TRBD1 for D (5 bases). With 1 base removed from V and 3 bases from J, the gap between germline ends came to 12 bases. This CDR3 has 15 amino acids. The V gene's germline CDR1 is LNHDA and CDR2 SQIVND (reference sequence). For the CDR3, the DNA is TGTGCCAGTAGTATAGTTACAGGTTCAGACTATGGCTACACCTTC. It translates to CASSIVTGSDYGYTF.

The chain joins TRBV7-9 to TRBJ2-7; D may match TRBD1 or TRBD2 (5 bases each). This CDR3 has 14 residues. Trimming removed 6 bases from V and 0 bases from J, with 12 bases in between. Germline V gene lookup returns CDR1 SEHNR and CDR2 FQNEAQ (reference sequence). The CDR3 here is CASRGDGSSYEQYV. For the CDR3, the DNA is TGTGCCAGCAGGGGGGACGGCAGCTCCTACGAGCAGTACGTC.

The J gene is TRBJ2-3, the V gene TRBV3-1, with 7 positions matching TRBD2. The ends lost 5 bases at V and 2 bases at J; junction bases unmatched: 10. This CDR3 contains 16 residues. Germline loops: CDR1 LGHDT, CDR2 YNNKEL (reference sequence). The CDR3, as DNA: TGTGCCAGCAGCGAAGGGACTAACTCTGTCACAGATACGCAGTATTTT. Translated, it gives CASSEGTNSVTDTQYF.

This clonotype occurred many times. Here the CDR3 reads CASSLGTVQSYEQYF. DNA of the CDR3: TGTGCCAGCAGCTTAGGGACCGTTCAGTCCTACGAGCAGTACTTC. The chain is built from TRBV11-2 and TRBJ2-7, with D uncertain. Germline V gives CDR1 SGHAT, CDR2 FQNNGV. The CDR3 has 15 amino acids. Trimming took off 1 base at V and 1 base at J, with 11 bases between the two ends.

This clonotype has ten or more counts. Here the CDR3 reads CASTHARVPGRGELFF. The CDR3, as DNA: TGTGCCAGCACCCACGCAAGGGTTCCGGGTCGAGGGGAGCTGTTTTTT. The chain combines TRBV11-2 with TRBJ2-2, with D hard to call. The CDR3 sequence is 16 residues long. V lost 7 bases and J 8 bases, leaving 23 bases between the germline ends. Germline CDR1 and CDR2: SGHAT and FQNNGV. The variable domain in full, with the rest retrieved from reference TRBV11-2 and TRBJ2-2, is EAGVAQSPRYKIIEKRQSVAFWCNPISGHATLYWYQQILGQGPKLLIQFQNNGVVDDSQLPKDRFSAERLKGVDSTLKIQPAKLEDSAVYLCASTHARVPGRGELFFGEGSRLTVL.

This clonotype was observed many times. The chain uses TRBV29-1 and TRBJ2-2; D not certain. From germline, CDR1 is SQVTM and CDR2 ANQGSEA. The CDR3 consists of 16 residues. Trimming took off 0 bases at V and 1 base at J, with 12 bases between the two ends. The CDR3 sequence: CSVEDPSKQNTGELFF. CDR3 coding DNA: TGCAGCGTTGAAGATCCCTCAAAGCAGAACACCGGGGAGCTGTTTTTT.

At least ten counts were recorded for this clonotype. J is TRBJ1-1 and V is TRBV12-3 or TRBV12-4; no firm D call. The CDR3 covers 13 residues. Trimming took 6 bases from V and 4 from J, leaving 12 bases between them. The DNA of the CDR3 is TGTGCCAGCAGCACTCGACGGCCCACTGAAGCTTTCTTT. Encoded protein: CASSTRRPTEAFF.

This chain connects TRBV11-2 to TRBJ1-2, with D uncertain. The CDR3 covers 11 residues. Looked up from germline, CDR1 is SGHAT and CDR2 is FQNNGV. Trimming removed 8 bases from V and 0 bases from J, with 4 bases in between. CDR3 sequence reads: CASYSNYGYTF. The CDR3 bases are TGTGCCAGCTACTCTAACTATGGCTACACCTTC.

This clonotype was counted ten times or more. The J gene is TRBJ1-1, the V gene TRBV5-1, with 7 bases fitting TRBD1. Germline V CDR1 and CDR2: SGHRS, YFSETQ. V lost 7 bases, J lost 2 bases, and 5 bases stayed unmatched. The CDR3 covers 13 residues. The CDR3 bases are TGCGCCAGCTCAACAGGGGACAACACTGAAGCTTTCTTT. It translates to CASSTGDNTEAFF.